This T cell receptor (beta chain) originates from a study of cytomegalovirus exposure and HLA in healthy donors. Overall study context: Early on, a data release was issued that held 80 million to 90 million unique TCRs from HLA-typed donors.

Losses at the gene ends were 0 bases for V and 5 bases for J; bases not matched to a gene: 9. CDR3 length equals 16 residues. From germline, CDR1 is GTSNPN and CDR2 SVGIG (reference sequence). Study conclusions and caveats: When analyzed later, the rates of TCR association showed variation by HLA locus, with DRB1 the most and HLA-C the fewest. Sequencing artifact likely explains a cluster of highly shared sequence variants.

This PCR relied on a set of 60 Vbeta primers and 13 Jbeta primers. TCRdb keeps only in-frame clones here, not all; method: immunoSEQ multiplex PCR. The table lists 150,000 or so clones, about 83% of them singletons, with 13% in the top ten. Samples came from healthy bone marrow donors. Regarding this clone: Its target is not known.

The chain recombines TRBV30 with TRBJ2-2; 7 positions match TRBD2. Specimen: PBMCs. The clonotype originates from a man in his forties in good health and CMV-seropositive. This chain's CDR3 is CAWSVRGRAPTGELFF. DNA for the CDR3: TGTGCCTGGAGTGTACGAGGGAGGGCCCCAACCGGGGAGCTGTTTTTT.